A selection of T cell receptor beta chains follows, all from one sample in a study of T cells in localized non-small cell lung cancer. Only in-frame clones appear in the TCRdb table, and some are missing; sequencing was by immunoSEQ multiplex PCR. The sample holds around 91,000 clones, around 90% seen once. The starting material was peripheral blood, obtained before any cancer treatment. These receptors were collected from a man aged 35-75 years with stage I squamous cell lung carcinoma. Each CDR3 is given with its conserved first and last residue. The order of the fields is J gene, D gene, clone size, V gene, CDR3 protein, CDR3 DNA. D genes are given only for firm matches. Expanded clones are given a class, and other clones once, few, many or no size at all.

>TRBJ2-3|TRBD2|-|TRBV7-6
CASSLARTSGSTDTQYF
TGTGCCAGCAGCTTAGCCCGGACTAGCGGAAGCACAGATACGCAGTATTTT
>TRBJ1-3|-|-|TRBV5-6
CASSRQTLPNTIYF
TGTGCCAGCAGCCGACAGACTCTACCCAACACCATATATTTT
>TRBJ2-3|-|-|TRBV2
CASGLSPDTQYF
TGTGCCAGCGGACTATCCCCAGATACGCAGTATTTT
>TRBJ1-2|TRBD1|-|TRBV28
CASSLQQGSYGYTF
TGTGCCAGCAGTTTACAACAGGGGAGCTATGGCTACACCTTC
>TRBJ1-6|-|-|TRBV12-5
CASGLVDSPNSPLHF
TGTGCTAGTGGTTTGGTGGACAGCCCTAATTCACCCCTCCACTTT
>TRBJ2-2|-|-|TRBV5-1
CASSLDRTANTGELFF
TGCGCCAGCAGCTTGGATCGTACAGCGAACACCGGGGAGCTGTTTTTT
>TRBJ2-1|TRBD2|-|TRBV9
CASSAQRENNEQFF
TGTGCCAGCAGCGCCCAGCGGGAGAACAATGAGCAGTTCTTC
>TRBJ2-1|TRBD2|once|TRBV30
CACTGGVSYNEQFF
TGTGCCTGCACTGGGGGGGTATCCTACAATGAGCAGTTCTTC
>TRBJ1-1|-|-|TRBV5-1
CASSLYQGEGGQNTEAFF
TGCGCCAGCAGCCTATATCAGGGAGAAGGAGGTCAGAACACTGAAGCTTTCTTT
>TRBJ1-1|TRBD1|-|TRBV6-5
CASSRGPRDTEAFF
TGTGCCAGCAGTAGGGGGCCTAGGGACACTGAAGCTTTCTTT
>TRBJ2-2|-|-|TRBV28
CASSFVNTGELFF
TGTGCCAGCAGTTTTGTAAACACCGGGGAGCTGTTTTTT
>TRBJ1-4|TRBD1|-|TRBV5-1
CASSFGTGGNEKLFF
TGCGCCAGCAGCTTCGGGACAGGGGGGAATGAAAAACTGTTTTTT
>TRBJ2-1|-|once|TRBV6-1
CASSDKRGGTPNNEQFF
TGTGCCAGCAGTGACAAAAGGGGGGGTACTCCGAACAATGAGCAGTTCTTC
>TRBJ2-3|-|few|TRBV7-8
CASNGWGPNTDTQYF
TGTGCCAGCAACGGATGGGGTCCCAACACAGATACGCAGTATTTT
>TRBJ2-3|-|-|TRBV29-1
CSVETPGTLADTQYF
TGCAGCGTTGAAACGCCCGGAACACTAGCAGATACGCAGTATTTT
>TRBJ1-3|-|-|TRBV6-5
CASRRDYGNTIYF
TGTGCCAGCAGGCGGGATTATGGAAACACCATATATTTT
>TRBJ1-2|-|-|TRBV18
CASSPRGNNYGYTF
TGTGCCAGCTCACCACGAGGTAATAACTATGGCTACACCTTC
>TRBJ2-1|TRBD2|-|TRBV28
CASSSGLAGGYEQFF
TGTGCCAGCAGTTCGGGACTAGCGGGGGGATACGAGCAGTTCTTC
>TRBJ2-7|-|-|TRBV6-5
CASSLRPSYEQYF
TGTGCCAGCAGTTTAAGACCTTCCTACGAGCAGTACTTC
>TRBJ2-1|TRBD1|-|TRBV4-2
CASSQADRAGEQFF
TGTGCCAGCAGCCAAGCAGACAGGGCGGGTGAGCAGTTCTTC